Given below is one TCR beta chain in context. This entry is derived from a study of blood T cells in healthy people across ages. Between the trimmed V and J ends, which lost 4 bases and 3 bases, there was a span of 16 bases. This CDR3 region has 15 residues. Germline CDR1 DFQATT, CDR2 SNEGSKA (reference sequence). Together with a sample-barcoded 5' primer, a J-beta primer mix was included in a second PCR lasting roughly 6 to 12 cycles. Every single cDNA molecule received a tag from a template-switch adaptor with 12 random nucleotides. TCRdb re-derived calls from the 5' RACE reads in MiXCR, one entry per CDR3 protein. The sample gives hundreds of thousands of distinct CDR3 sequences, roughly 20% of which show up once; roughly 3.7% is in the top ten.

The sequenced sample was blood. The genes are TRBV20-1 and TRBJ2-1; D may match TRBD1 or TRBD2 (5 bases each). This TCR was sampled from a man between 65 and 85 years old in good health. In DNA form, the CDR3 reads TGCAGTGCTACCAGGGACGATCTCGGCTACAATGAGCAGTTCTTC. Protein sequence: CSATRDDLGYNEQFF.